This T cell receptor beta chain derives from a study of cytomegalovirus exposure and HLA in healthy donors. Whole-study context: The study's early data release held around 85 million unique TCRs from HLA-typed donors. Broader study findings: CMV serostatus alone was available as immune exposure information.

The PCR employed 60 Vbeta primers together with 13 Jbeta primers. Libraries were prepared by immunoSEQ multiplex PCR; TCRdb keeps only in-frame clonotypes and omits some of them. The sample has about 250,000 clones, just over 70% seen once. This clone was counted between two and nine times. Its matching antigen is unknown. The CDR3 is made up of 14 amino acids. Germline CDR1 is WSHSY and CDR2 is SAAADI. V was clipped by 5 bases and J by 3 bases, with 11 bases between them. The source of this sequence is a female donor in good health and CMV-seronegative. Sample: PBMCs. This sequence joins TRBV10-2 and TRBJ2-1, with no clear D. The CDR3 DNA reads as TGCGCCAGCAGTACTCCCGGCGGCTACAATGAGCAGTTCTTC. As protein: CASSTPGGYNEQFF.